The 23 T cell receptor beta chains presented below share a single source sample, sequenced in a study of control samples from healthy donors and cancer patients (dated by TCRdb to 2020 to 2022). Libraries were made using the immunoSEQ multiplex PCR assay. Not all clones reach the TCRdb copy of this immuneACCESS table, which keeps in-frame sequences only. Checked studies attribute under half of the gap to unresolved V genes and leave the rest unexplained. The sample profile shows 70,000 to 90,000 clones; approximately 94% of them were found once. Around 6.4% of the sample is in the top ten clones. What was sequenced was blood. All receptors derive from a woman in her thirties or forties in good health.

The chain employs TRBV7-9 and TRBJ2-3, with D unresolved. The CDR3 covers 17 residues. The ends were cut back, 3 bases at V and 1 base at J, with 17 bases in the middle. CDR1 SEHNR and CDR2 FQNEAQ come from the germline V gene (reference sequence). The CDR3 protein is CASSLEDWKSGTDTQYF. The DNA of the CDR3 is TGTGCCAGCAGCTTGGAAGACTGGAAGTCGGGCACAGATACGCAGTATTTT.

This chain connects TRBV2 to TRBJ1-5; possibly TRBD1 for D (5 bases). The CDR3 totals 14 residues. Looked up from germline, CDR1 is SNHLY and CDR2 is FYNNEI. The ends were cut back, 4 bases at V and 0 bases at J, with 7 bases in the middle. The DNA for the CDR3 is TGTGCCAGCAGTGTACAGGCTAGCAATCAGCCCCAGCATTTT. Amino acid sequence: CASSVQASNQPQHF.

The rearrangement uses TRBV6-6 and TRBJ1-1, with 8 nucleotides matching TRBD1. The germline gives CDR1 MNHNY, CDR2 SVGAGI (reference sequence). The CDR3 runs to 15 residues. Trimming removed 7 bases from V and 6 bases from J; junction bases left unmatched: 13. The CDR3 DNA sequence: TGTGCCAGCACCCAAATAGGACAGGGAAGCGCTGAAGCTTTCTTT. It codes for CASTQIGQGSAEAFF.

This clone has only a few counts. This chain links TRBV4-3 with TRBJ2-6; a possible D gene is TRBD2 (5 bases). Germline-derived CDR1 and CDR2 are LGHNA and YSLEER. The CDR3 runs 15 residues. The germline V and J ends were trimmed by 5 bases and 3 bases, with 11 bases remaining between them. CDR3 protein: CASSSGIDGANVLTF. DNA for the CDR3: TGCGCCAGCAGCTCGGGGATCGATGGGGCCAACGTCCTGACTTTC.

This sequence joins TRBV2 and TRBJ1-5, with a weak D call TRBD1 (6 bases). This CDR3 has 14 amino acids. Germline V gives CDR1 SNHLY, CDR2 FYNNEI. V was clipped by 6 bases and J by 7 bases, with 16 bases between them. CDR3 in amino acids: CASRGQSGGQPQHF. The DNA of the CDR3 is TGTGCCAGCAGGGGTCAGTCGGGGGGCCAGCCCCAGCATTTT.

V usage is TRBV11-1 and J usage is TRBJ2-1, with 10 bases aligning to TRBD2. The CDR3 spans 16 residues. The J segment lost 6 bases and the V segment lost 0 bases, leaving 5 bases of the junction unmatched. CDR1 SGHAT and CDR2 FQDESV come from the germline V gene (reference sequence). The CDR3 nucleotides are TGTGCCAGCAGCTTAGCGCGGGTAGCGGGAGGCAATGAGCAGTTCTTC. This encodes CASSLARVAGGNEQFF.

The chain recombines TRBV12-3 or TRBV12-4 with TRBJ1-1; D gene unclear. Trimming took 5 bases from V and 5 from J, leaving 6 bases between them. The CDR3 runs 11 residues. The CDR3 DNA reads as TGTGCCAGCAGTCTCGATACTGAAGCTTTCTTT. As protein: CASSLDTEAFF.

The rearrangement joins TRBV10-3 to TRBJ1-2; 10 bases line up with TRBD1. Germline V CDR1 and CDR2: ENHRY, SYGVKD. The CDR3 totals 14 residues. After removal of 4 bases from V and 2 bases from J, the junction contained 1 base not matched to a gene. The CDR3 reads CAISGGQGNYGYTF. The CDR3 region has the DNA TGTGCCATCAGTGGGGGACAGGGGAACTATGGCTACACCTTC.

CDR3 DNA sequence: TGCGCCAGCAGCTTGAAGCGCGGGGGAGCGAACACCGGGGAGCTGTTTTTT. It translates to CASSLKRGGANTGELFF. The chain has TRBV5-1 and TRBJ2-2; 7 bases map to TRBD2. V lost 1 base and J lost 0; bases outside the gene matches: 6. The germline V gene has CDR1 SGHRS and CDR2 YFSETQ. The CDR3 runs 17 residues.

The chain joins TRBV6-1 to TRBJ1-2, with 7 bases matching TRBD1. The CDR3 length is 16 residues. Germline loops: CDR1 MNHNS, CDR2 SASEGT. V was clipped by 3 bases and J by 4 bases; unmatched bases: 11. This CDR3 reads CASSDRGVQGSYGYTF. The CDR3 coding sequence is TGTGCCAGCAGTGATAGGGGGGTACAGGGGAGCTATGGCTACACCTTC.

V and J are TRBV9 and TRBJ2-3, with D possibly matching TRBD2 (6 bases). The germline gives CDR1 SGDLS, CDR2 YYNGEE. The length of the CDR3 is 15 residues. V dropped 2 bases and J dropped 0 bases, with 10 bases sitting between them. The CDR3 region is CASSVFAGSTDTQYF. The CDR3 region has the DNA TGTGCCAGCAGCGTTTTTGCGGGGAGCACAGATACGCAGTATTTT.

The chain links TRBV10-3 to TRBJ2-7; 8 bases agree with TRBD2. CDR1 and CDR2 from the germline V gene are ENHRY and SYGVKD. V gave up 10 bases and J gave up 0 bases; unmatched junction bases: 2. There are 12 residues in the CDR3. CDR3 nucleotides: TGTGCCACGGGAGGGCCCTCCTACGAGCAGTACTTC. Protein: CATGGPSYEQYF.

V and J are TRBV10-3 and TRBJ1-2; a weak D match, TRBD1 (6 bases). Germline loops: CDR1 ENHRY, CDR2 SYGVKD. Trimming took 6 bases from V and 4 from J, leaving 9 bases between them. The CDR3 is made up of 12 amino acids. The CDR3 is CAIRRGAYGYTF. In nucleotides, the CDR3 is TGTGCCATCAGAAGGGGGGCCTATGGCTACACCTTC.

The chain recombines TRBV14 with TRBJ1-4; 9 bases fit TRBD1. The J segment lost 10 bases and the V segment lost 0 bases, leaving 6 bases of the junction unmatched. The germline gives CDR1 SGHDN, CDR2 FVKESK. This CDR3 is 15 amino acids long. CDR3: CASSQDHRGLGKLFF. The CDR3 DNA follows: TGTGCCAGCAGCCAAGATCACAGGGGGCTCGGAAAACTGTTTTTT. The variable domain in full, with the rest retrieved from reference TRBV14 and TRBJ1-4, is EAGVTQFPSHSVIEKGQTVTLRCDPISGHDNLYWYRRVMGKEIKFLLHFVKESKQDESGMPNNRFLAERTGGTYSTLKVQPAELEDSGVYFCASSQDHRGLGKLFFGSGTQLSVL.

This clone is a singleton in its sample. The chain links TRBV5-8 to TRBJ1-5; a weak D match, TRBD1 (5 bases). This CDR3 region has 15 residues. CDR1 is SGHTS, CDR2 YDEGEE, per germline. V was clipped by 1 base and J by 0 bases, with 8 bases between them. The CDR3 sequence: CASSLLRGSNQPQHF. CDR3 nucleotides: TGTGCCAGCAGCTTGTTAAGGGGTAGCAATCAGCCCCAGCATTTT.

V and J are TRBV19 and TRBJ1-5; D call uncertain. This CDR3 contains 14 residues. Germline CDR1 reads LNHDA; CDR2 reads SQIVND (reference sequence). V lost 3 bases to trimming and J lost 3 bases, with 9 bases between them. As DNA, the CDR3 is TGTGCCAGTAGTATCGGGCCCTCCAATCAGCCCCAGCATTTT. It codes for CASSIGPSNQPQHF.

This clone showed up just a few times. The rearrangement joins TRBV5-5 to TRBJ1-1; D gene unclear. Deletions cut 4 bases from V and 4 bases from J, with 14 bases between. The length of the CDR3 is 14 residues. Germline V lookup: CDR1 SGHKS, CDR2 YYEKEE (reference sequence). This chain's CDR3 is CASSPYTRGTEAFF. DNA for the CDR3: TGTGCCAGCAGCCCGTACACTCGGGGCACTGAAGCTTTCTTT.

This clone is a singleton in its sample. The rearrangement links TRBV15 to TRBJ2-5; no firm D call. The CDR3 has 17 residues. Looked up from germline, CDR1 is LNHNV and CDR2 is YYDKDF (reference sequence). The V gene lost 3 bases and the J gene lost 5 bases, with 22 bases spanning the gap. CDR3 amino acids: CATSSPADDGLGETQYF. The CDR3 DNA sequence: TGTGCCACCAGCAGCCCAGCCGACGATGGGTTAGGGGAGACCCAGTACTTC.

The sample holds one count of this clone. The rearrangement uses TRBV5-6 and TRBJ2-5; perhaps D is TRBD1 or TRBD2 (5 bases each). The CDR3 is made up of 14 amino acids. Germline V CDR1 and CDR2: SGHDT, YYEEEE. The ends were cut back, 4 bases at V and 2 bases at J, with 12 bases in the middle. CDR3 loop: CASSPGTEQETQYF. CDR3 nucleotide sequence: TGTGCCAGCAGCCCCGGGACCGAACAAGAGACCCAGTACTTC.

This clone was seen more than once but under ten times. The chain is built from TRBV4-2 and TRBJ2-3; 8 bases are a match to TRBD2. CDR1 LGHNA and CDR2 YNFKEQ come from the germline V gene. V lost 6 bases, J lost 1 base, and 6 bases stayed unmatched. This CDR3 is built from 15 residues. The CDR3 bases are TGTGCCAGCAGGGAACTAGCGGATGGCACAGATACGCAGTATTTT. Translating gives CASRELADGTDTQYF.

V is TRBV4-2 and J is TRBJ1-1; D gene uncertain. V lost 6 bases and J 0 bases, leaving 8 bases between the germline ends. The CDR3 runs to 13 residues. Germline V lookup: CDR1 LGHNA, CDR2 YNFKEQ. Here the CDR3 DNA reads TGTGCCAGCAGACCCGCAATGAACACTGAAGCTTTCTTT. Protein product: CASRPAMNTEAFF.

The chain uses TRBV6-6 and TRBJ1-3; D is ambiguous. The V end was cut by 0 bases, the J end by 4 bases, with 10 bases between. The germline V gene encodes CDR1 MNHNY and CDR2 SVGAGI (reference sequence). The length of the CDR3 is 15 residues. In nucleotides, the CDR3 is TGTGCCAGCAGTTACTCTCCAGGCGGAGGAAACACCATATATTTT. Amino acids: CASSYSPGGGNTIYF.

The chain uses TRBV27 and TRBJ2-1; D may be TRBD2 (6 bases). The CDR3 has 15 amino acids. The V and J ends lost 2 bases and 2 bases respectively, with 10 bases between them. Germline V gene sequence: CDR1 MNHEY, CDR2 SMNVEV (reference sequence). CDR3 nucleotide sequence: TGTGCCAGCAGTTTAGTAGCGGATGCCTACAATGAGCAGTTCTTC. Residues: CASSLVADAYNEQFF.